What follows describes a single TCR beta chain. The sample carries other DNA sequences with the same CDR3. An approximately 200 ng quantity of DNA, 25,000 to 30,000 T cell genomes, went into the sorted-subset replicate PCRs. Assay used: immunoSEQ multiplex PCR; TCRdb lists only in-frame clones, some missing. In the table there are some 2,500,000 clones, approximately 94% of which are singletons. This entry is derived from a study of shared clonotypes between healthy human individuals. Naive CD45RA+ and memory CD45RA-negative subsets were split from CD4+ cells. The clonotype originates from a man between 18 and 29 years old in good health. Some clones in this sample may be carry-over from other donors' samples. The material sequenced was naive CD4+ T cells from PBMCs. The subset: CD45RA+ positively selected.

CDR3 loop: CASSLWTSGYEQYF. The CDR3 coding sequence is TGTGCCAGCAGTTTATGGACTAGCGGCTACGAGCAGTACTTC. The chain joins TRBV28 to TRBJ2-7, with 9 bases identical to TRBD2. The CDR3 sequence is 14 residues long. V dropped 0 bases and J dropped 3; count of bases not matched to a gene: 0. Per the germline V gene, CDR1 is MDHEN and CDR2 is SYDVKM.